Listed below are T cell receptor beta chains from one sample, sequenced in a study of T cell responses to AZD1222 COVID-19 vaccine. Repertoires were generated with immunoSEQ multiplex PCR, while TCRdb's copy carries only in-frame clones and drops some. Of over 100,000 clones listed, approximately 93% were seen once; the top ten hold around 5%. The source was peripheral blood, collected on day 0 of AZD1222 vaccination. The receptors here all came from an adult in good health. Each CDR3 is given with its conserved first and last residue. A D gene is named only where the DNA matches it firmly. Rows give clone size only sometimes, using once, few, many, or a class for an expanded clone.

j_call: TRBJ2-3
clone_size: NA
v_call: TRBV9
d_call: NA
cdr3_aa: CASSVAVETDTQYF
cdr3_nt: TGTGCCAGCAGCGTAGCGGTGGAAACAGATACGCAGTATTTT

j_call: TRBJ2-7
clone_size: once
v_call: TRBV5-4
d_call: NA
cdr3_aa: CASSWGGGRTYEQYF
cdr3_nt: TGTGCCAGCAGCTGGGGAGGTGGCAGAACCTACGAGCAGTACTTC

j_call: TRBJ1-3
clone_size: NA
v_call: TRBV5-4
d_call: NA
cdr3_aa: CASSSEDLAFGNTIYF
cdr3_nt: TGTGCCAGCAGCTCAGAGGACCTTGCCTTTGGAAACACCATATATTTT

j_call: TRBJ2-6
clone_size: NA
v_call: TRBV7-9
d_call: TRBD2
cdr3_aa: CASSLGGRTHWGANVLTF
cdr3_nt: TGTGCCAGCAGCCTGGGCGGGAGGACCCATTGGGGGGCCAACGTCCTGACTTTC

j_call: TRBJ2-7
clone_size: NA
v_call: TRBV10-3
d_call: TRBD1
cdr3_aa: CAIRETGNGYEQYF
cdr3_nt: TGTGCCATCAGGGAGACAGGGAACGGATACGAGCAGTACTTC

j_call: TRBJ1-2
clone_size: NA
v_call: TRBV15
d_call: NA
cdr3_aa: CATSTRSNYGYTF
cdr3_nt: TGTGCCACCAGCACAAGATCTAACTATGGCTACACCTTC

j_call: TRBJ2-7
clone_size: NA
v_call: TRBV2
d_call: NA
cdr3_aa: CASTGVGERYEQYF
cdr3_nt: TGTGCCAGTACTGGTGTGGGAGAGCGCTACGAGCAGTACTTC

j_call: TRBJ1-2
clone_size: NA
v_call: TRBV7-9
d_call: TRBD1
cdr3_aa: CASSLGTGDGGYTF
cdr3_nt: TGTGCCAGCAGCTTAGGGACAGGGGACGGTGGCTACACCTTC

j_call: TRBJ2-6
clone_size: NA
v_call: TRBV3-1/TRBV3-2
d_call: NA
cdr3_aa: CASSLGSGANVLTF
cdr3_nt: TGTGCCAGCAGTCTGGGGTCAGGGGCCAACGTCCTGACTTTC

j_call: TRBJ1-2
clone_size: NA
v_call: TRBV29-1
d_call: NA
cdr3_aa: CSVEVGSSGGYTF
cdr3_nt: TGCAGCGTTGAAGTGGGCTCCTCGGGTGGCTACACCTTC

j_call: TRBJ2-7
clone_size: NA
v_call: TRBV5-4
d_call: TRBD1
cdr3_aa: CASSSGGQGAYEQYF
cdr3_nt: TGTGCCAGCAGCTCGGGGGGACAGGGGGCCTACGAGCAGTACTTC

j_call: TRBJ2-3
clone_size: NA
v_call: TRBV28
d_call: TRBD1
cdr3_aa: CASSLYVTGGRKTDITQYF
cdr3_nt: TGTGCCAGCAGTTTGTACGTGACAGGGGGTCGAAAGACAGATATTACGCAGTATTTT

j_call: TRBJ2-5
clone_size: NA
v_call: TRBV2
d_call: NA
cdr3_aa: CASSGRGQETQYF
cdr3_nt: TGTGCCAGCAGTGGCAGGGGCCAAGAGACCCAGTACTTC

j_call: TRBJ2-1
clone_size: NA
v_call: TRBV10-1
d_call: NA
cdr3_aa: CASSDRIEKSYNEQFF
cdr3_nt: TGCGCCAGCAGCGACCGCATAGAAAAGTCCTACAATGAGCAGTTCTTC

j_call: TRBJ2-7
clone_size: NA
v_call: TRBV6-5
d_call: NA
cdr3_aa: CASSYSILRWEQYF
cdr3_nt: TGTGCCAGCAGTTACTCGATTTTGCGGTGGGAGCAGTACTTC

j_call: TRBJ1-6
clone_size: NA
v_call: TRBV4-1
d_call: TRBD1
cdr3_aa: CASSQAGQGNNSPLHF
cdr3_nt: TGCGCCAGCAGCCAAGCTGGACAGGGAAATAATTCACCCCTCCACTTT

j_call: TRBJ2-5
clone_size: NA
v_call: TRBV15
d_call: NA
cdr3_aa: CATSRGGSGAVGTQYF
cdr3_nt: TGTGCCACCAGCAGAGGGGGTTCGGGTGCCGTCGGGACCCAGTACTTC

j_call: TRBJ2-5
clone_size: NA
v_call: TRBV18
d_call: NA
cdr3_aa: CASSTDSSQETQYF
cdr3_nt: TGTGCCAGCTCAACAGACAGTTCCCAAGAGACCCAGTACTTC

j_call: TRBJ2-5
clone_size: NA
v_call: TRBV2
d_call: TRBD1
cdr3_aa: CASRPRTGTETQYF
cdr3_nt: TGTGCCAGCAGACCTAGGACAGGGACGGAGACCCAGTACTTC

j_call: TRBJ1-4
clone_size: NA
v_call: TRBV28
d_call: NA
cdr3_aa: CASSLQGLEKLFF
cdr3_nt: TGTGCCAGCAGTTTGCAGGGGTTAGAAAAACTGTTTTTT

j_call: TRBJ1-2
clone_size: NA
v_call: TRBV7-2
d_call: TRBD1
cdr3_aa: CASSFGQGAKYGYTF
cdr3_nt: TGTGCCAGCAGCTTCGGACAGGGGGCGAAATATGGCTACACCTTC

j_call: TRBJ1-1
clone_size: NA
v_call: TRBV18
d_call: NA
cdr3_aa: CASSNTDMNTEAFF
cdr3_nt: TGTGCCAGCTCAAACACAGACATGAACACTGAAGCTTTCTTT

j_call: TRBJ2-5
clone_size: NA
v_call: TRBV6-2/TRBV6-3
d_call: NA
cdr3_aa: CASSYFQETQYF
cdr3_nt: TGTGCCAGCAGTTACTTCCAAGAGACCCAGTACTTC

j_call: TRBJ2-1
clone_size: NA
v_call: TRBV19
d_call: TRBD1
cdr3_aa: CASMRTGQQFF
cdr3_nt: TGTGCCAGTATGAGGACAGGTCAGCAGTTCTTC

j_call: TRBJ2-3
clone_size: NA
v_call: TRBV6-5
d_call: TRBD1
cdr3_aa: CATLGQVYTDTQYF
cdr3_nt: TGTGCCACCCTGGGACAGGTTTACACAGATACGCAGTATTTT

j_call: TRBJ2-7
clone_size: once
v_call: TRBV29-1
d_call: TRBD2
cdr3_aa: CSVEGGTNYEQYF
cdr3_nt: TGCAGCGTTGAAGGAGGGACTAATTACGAGCAGTACTTC

j_call: TRBJ1-1
clone_size: NA
v_call: TRBV3-1/TRBV3-2
d_call: NA
cdr3_aa: CASSRVGGTEAFF
cdr3_nt: TGTGCCAGCTCCCGGGTCGGCGGCACTGAAGCTTTCTTT

j_call: TRBJ2-1
clone_size: NA
v_call: TRBV6-2/TRBV6-3
d_call: TRBD1
cdr3_aa: CASSAGGAYNEQFF
cdr3_nt: TGTGCCAGCAGTGCAGGGGGCGCCTACAATGAGCAGTTCTTC

j_call: TRBJ1-3
clone_size: once
v_call: TRBV4-1
d_call: NA
cdr3_aa: CASSQPHRGGGNTIYF
cdr3_nt: TGCGCCAGCAGCCAACCCCACCGGGGAGGTGGAAACACCATATATTTT

j_call: TRBJ2-1
clone_size: NA
v_call: TRBV19
d_call: NA
cdr3_aa: CASSIPRHIVGVRNEQFF
cdr3_nt: TGTGCCAGTAGTATACCACGCCATATAGTGGGAGTACGGAATGAGCAGTTCTTC

j_call: TRBJ2-2
clone_size: NA
v_call: TRBV4-1
d_call: NA
cdr3_aa: CASSQVGTGELFF
cdr3_nt: TGCGCCAGCAGCCAAGTGGGGACCGGGGAGCTGTTTTTT

j_call: TRBJ2-1
clone_size: NA
v_call: TRBV5-1
d_call: NA
cdr3_aa: CASTLGDLSSYNEQFF
cdr3_nt: TGCGCCAGCACCCTGGGGGACTTAAGCTCCTACAATGAGCAGTTCTTC

j_call: TRBJ2-1
clone_size: NA
v_call: TRBV24-1
d_call: NA
cdr3_aa: CATSDLRGSEQFF
cdr3_nt: TGTGCCACCAGTGATTTGCGGGGGAGTGAGCAGTTCTTC

j_call: TRBJ2-2
clone_size: NA
v_call: TRBV5-6
d_call: NA
cdr3_aa: CASSFWRERNTGELFF
cdr3_nt: TGTGCCAGCAGCTTCTGGCGGGAAAGGAACACCGGGGAGCTGTTTTTT

j_call: TRBJ2-2
clone_size: NA
v_call: TRBV7-9
d_call: TRBD2
cdr3_aa: CASSLLAGGAGELFF
cdr3_nt: TGTGCCAGCAGCTTACTAGCGGGAGGTGCCGGGGAGCTGTTTTTT

j_call: TRBJ2-2
clone_size: NA
v_call: TRBV6-5
d_call: NA
cdr3_aa: CASIYGGTGELFF
cdr3_nt: TGTGCCAGCATTTACGGGGGCACCGGGGAGCTGTTTTTT

j_call: TRBJ2-4
clone_size: NA
v_call: TRBV12-3/TRBV12-4
d_call: NA
cdr3_aa: CASSFDKNIQYF
cdr3_nt: TGTGCCAGCAGTTTCGATAAAAACATTCAGTACTTC

j_call: TRBJ1-6
clone_size: once
v_call: TRBV30
d_call: NA
cdr3_aa: CAWSPGYNSPLHF
cdr3_nt: TGTGCCTGGAGTCCCGGCTATAATTCACCCCTCCACTTT

j_call: TRBJ1-3
clone_size: few
v_call: TRBV10-3
d_call: NA
cdr3_aa: CAISQNPPGAGNTIYF
cdr3_nt: TGTGCCATCAGTCAAAATCCACCAGGGGCTGGAAACACCATATATTTT

j_call: TRBJ2-3
clone_size: NA
v_call: TRBV10-3
d_call: TRBD2
cdr3_aa: CAISESLHGLAGGGSTDTQYF
cdr3_nt: TGTGCCATCAGTGAGTCTCTTCATGGACTAGCGGGAGGGGGTAGCACAGATACGCAGTATTTT

j_call: TRBJ2-3
clone_size: NA
v_call: TRBV24-1
d_call: NA
cdr3_aa: CATSVKSGSDTQYF
cdr3_nt: TGTGCCACCAGCGTCAAAAGCGGTTCCGATACGCAGTATTTT

j_call: TRBJ1-4
clone_size: NA
v_call: TRBV5-4
d_call: NA
cdr3_aa: CASSLVNSGGWEKLFF
cdr3_nt: TGTGCCAGCAGCTTGGTTAATTCAGGCGGGTGGGAAAAACTGTTTTTT

j_call: TRBJ2-7
clone_size: NA
v_call: TRBV6-5
d_call: NA
cdr3_aa: CASSSGMNSYEQYF
cdr3_nt: TGTGCCAGCAGTTCAGGGATGAACTCCTACGAGCAGTACTTC

j_call: TRBJ2-5
clone_size: once
v_call: TRBV7-8
d_call: NA
cdr3_aa: CASSSGQKETQYF
cdr3_nt: TGTGCCAGCAGCTCAGGACAAAAGGAGACCCAGTACTTC